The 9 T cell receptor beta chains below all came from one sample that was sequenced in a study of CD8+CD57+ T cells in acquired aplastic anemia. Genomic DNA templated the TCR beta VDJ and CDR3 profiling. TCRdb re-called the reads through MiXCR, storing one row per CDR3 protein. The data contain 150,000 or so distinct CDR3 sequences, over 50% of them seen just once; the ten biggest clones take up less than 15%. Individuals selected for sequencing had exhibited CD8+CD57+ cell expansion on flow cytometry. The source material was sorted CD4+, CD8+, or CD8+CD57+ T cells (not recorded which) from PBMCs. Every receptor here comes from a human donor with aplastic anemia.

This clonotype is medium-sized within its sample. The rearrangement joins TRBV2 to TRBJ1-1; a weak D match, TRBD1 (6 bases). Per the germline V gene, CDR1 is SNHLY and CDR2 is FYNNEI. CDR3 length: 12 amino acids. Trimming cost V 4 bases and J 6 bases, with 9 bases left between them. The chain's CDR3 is CASSGRTAEAFF. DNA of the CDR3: TGTGCCAGCAGTGGAAGGACAGCTGAAGCTTTCTTT.

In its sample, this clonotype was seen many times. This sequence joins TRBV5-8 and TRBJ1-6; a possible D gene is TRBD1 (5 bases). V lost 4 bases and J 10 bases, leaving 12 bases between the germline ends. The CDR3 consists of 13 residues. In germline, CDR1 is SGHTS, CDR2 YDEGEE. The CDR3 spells CASSPGTRSPLHF. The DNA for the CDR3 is TGTGCCAGCAGCCCAGGGACGAGGTCACCCCTCCACTTT.

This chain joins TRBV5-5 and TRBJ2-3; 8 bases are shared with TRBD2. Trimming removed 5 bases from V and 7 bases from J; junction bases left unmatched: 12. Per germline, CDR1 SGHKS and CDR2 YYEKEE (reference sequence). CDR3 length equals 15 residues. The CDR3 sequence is CASRLTGTRPNTQYF. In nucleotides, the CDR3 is TGTGCCAGCAGGCTGACCGGGACTAGGCCCAATACGCAGTATTTT. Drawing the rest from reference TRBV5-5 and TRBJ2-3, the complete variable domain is DAGVTQSPTHLIKTRGQQVTLRCSPISGHKSVSWYQQVLGQGPQFIFQYYEKEERGRGNFPDRFSARQFPNYSSELNVNALLLGDSALYLCASRLTGTRPNTQYFGPGTRLTVL.

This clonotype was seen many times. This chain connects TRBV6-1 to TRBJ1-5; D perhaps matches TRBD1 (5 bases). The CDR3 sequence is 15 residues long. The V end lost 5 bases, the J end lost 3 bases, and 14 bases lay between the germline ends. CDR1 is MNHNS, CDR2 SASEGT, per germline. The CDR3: CASSLTQGFNQPQHF. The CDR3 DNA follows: TGTGCCAGCAGTCTCACGCAGGGTTTCAATCAGCCCCAGCATTTT.

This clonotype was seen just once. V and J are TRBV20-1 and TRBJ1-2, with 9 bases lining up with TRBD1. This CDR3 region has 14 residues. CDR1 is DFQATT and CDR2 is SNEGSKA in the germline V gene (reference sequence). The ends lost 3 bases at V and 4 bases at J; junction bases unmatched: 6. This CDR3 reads CSASRTGDAYGYTF. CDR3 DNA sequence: TGCAGTGCTAGTCGGACAGGGGATGCCTATGGCTACACCTTC.

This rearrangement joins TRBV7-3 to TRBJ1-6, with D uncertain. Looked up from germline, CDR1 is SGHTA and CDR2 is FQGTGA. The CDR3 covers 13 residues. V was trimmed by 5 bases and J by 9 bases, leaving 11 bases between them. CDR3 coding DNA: TGTGCCAGCAGCCCTAGGATCGGTTCACCCCTCCACTTT. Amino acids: CASSPRIGSPLHF.

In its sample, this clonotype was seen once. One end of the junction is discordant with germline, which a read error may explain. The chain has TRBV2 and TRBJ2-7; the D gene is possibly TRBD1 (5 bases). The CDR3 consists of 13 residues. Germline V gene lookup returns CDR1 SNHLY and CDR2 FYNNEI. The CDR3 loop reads CASSEGVGFEQYF. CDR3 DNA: TGTGCCAGCAGCGAAGGGGTAGGATTTGAGCAGTACTTC.

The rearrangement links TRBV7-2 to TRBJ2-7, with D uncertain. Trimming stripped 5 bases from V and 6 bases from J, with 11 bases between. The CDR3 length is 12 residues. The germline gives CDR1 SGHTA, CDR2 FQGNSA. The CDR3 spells CASSLDNREQYF. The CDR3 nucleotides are TGTGCCAGCAGCCTAGACAACCGCGAGCAGTACTTC. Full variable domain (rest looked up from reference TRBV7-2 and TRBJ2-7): GAGVSQSPSNKVTEKGKDVELRCDPISGHTALYWYRQSLGQGLEFLIYFQGNSAPDKSGLPSDRFSAERTGGSVSTLTIQRTQQEDSAVYLCASSLDNREQYFGPGTRLTVT.

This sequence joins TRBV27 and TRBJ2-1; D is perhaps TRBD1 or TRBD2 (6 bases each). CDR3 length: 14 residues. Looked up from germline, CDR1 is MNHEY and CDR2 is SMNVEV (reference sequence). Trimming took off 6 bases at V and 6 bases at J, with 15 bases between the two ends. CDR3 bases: TGTGCCAGCAGCCCCGGGGGCCACCCCAATGAGCAGTTCTTC. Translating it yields CASSPGGHPNEQFF.